The 19 T cell receptor beta chains listed next were all sequenced from one sample in a study of blood T cells in healthy people across ages (dated by TCRdb to the mid-2010s). Library preparation was by 5' RACE. Instrument on record: Illumina HiSeq 2500. A second PCR of about 7 to 12 cycles was run with a J-beta primer mix and a sample-barcoded 5' primer. The raw public data were reprocessed by TCRdb itself: fastp quality trimming at Q25, MiXCR clonotype calling, in-frame beta chains only. One record per CDR3 amino acid sequence lists the most common genes and DNA. Present in this sample are approximately 830,000 distinct CDR3 sequences, around 62% of which were seen just once. Roughly 26% of the sample comes from the top ten. Input material: blood. The source is a man aged 25-45 years in good health.

This chain joins TRBV4-3 and TRBJ2-7; D remains unclear. Per germline, CDR1 LGHNA and CDR2 YSLEER. V was cut by 0 bases and J by 2 bases, with 11 bases left in between. CDR3 size: 15 residues. The DNA of the CDR3 is TGCGCCAGCAGCCAAGATGCCCAGATCGCCTACGAGCAGTACTTC. It specifies CASSQDAQIAYEQYF.

The chain couples TRBV20-1 to TRBJ2-5; D is perhaps TRBD1 or TRBD2 (6 bases each). The V gene's germline CDR1 is DFQATT and CDR2 SNEGSKA (reference sequence). V was clipped by 3 bases and J by 5 bases, with 10 bases between them. The CDR3 is 12 amino acids. The CDR3 nucleotides read TGCAGTGCTAGGGGGGGCGGTGAGACCCAGTACTTC. Translating it yields CSARGGGETQYF.

The V and J genes are TRBV7-2 and TRBJ2-1; TRBD2 matches at 13 bases. CDR3 length: 17 amino acids. V lost 5 bases, J lost 4 bases, and 8 bases stayed unmatched. Germline assignment: CDR1 SGHTA and CDR2 FQGNSA. This CDR3 reads CASSVRLAGGLYNEQFF. The CDR3 DNA is TGTGCCAGCAGCGTCAGACTAGCGGGGGGCCTTTACAATGAGCAGTTCTTC.

To note about this clonotype: A much larger clonotype is one base distant, so this may be a read error. V is TRBV7-2 and J is TRBJ2-1; 9 positions match TRBD2. Germline-derived CDR1 and CDR2 are SGHTA and FQGNSA. The CDR3 contains 15 residues. CDR3 sequence reads: CAGSLQAGGNNEQFF. CDR3 DNA sequence: TGTGCCGGCAGCTTACAGGCGGGGGGGAACAATGAGCAGTTCTTC.

This clonotype showed up just a few times. This chain uses TRBV6-2 or TRBV6-3 with TRBJ2-7, with TRBD1 identical over 7 bases. Germline V gene lookup returns CDR1 MNHEY and CDR2 SVGEGT. V gave up 5 bases and J gave up 5 bases; unmatched junction bases: 12. CDR3 length equals 15 residues. Here the CDR3 DNA reads TGTGCCAGCAGTATTCCGACAGGGATAAGGAACGAGCAGTACTTC. Its protein product is CASSIPTGIRNEQYF.

The chain is built from TRBV29-1 and TRBJ2-6; tentative D call: TRBD2 (6 bases). V shed 4 bases and J shed 4 bases, with 11 bases lying between them. This CDR3 is built from 14 residues. Germline CDR1 SQVTM, CDR2 ANQGSEA. CDR3 nucleotide sequence: TGCAGCGTTGCGGGGGTGAACGGGGCCAACGTCCTGACTTTC. As protein: CSVAGVNGANVLTF.

This clonotype was counted between two and nine times. The J gene is TRBJ1-5, the V gene TRBV12-3 or TRBV12-4; maybe TRBD1 (5 bases). The V end lost 6 bases, the J end lost 0 bases, and 12 bases lay between the germline ends. The length of the CDR3 is 15 residues. The CDR3 DNA is TGTGCCAGCAGCACCCGGGACCGTAGCAATCAGCCCCAGCATTTT. It is translated as CASSTRDRSNQPQHF.

This chain uses TRBV29-1 with TRBJ2-5, with 7 bases fitting TRBD1. Germline V CDR1 and CDR2: SQVTM, ANQGSEA. CDR3 size: 12 residues. Unmatched junction bases numbered 12, after V lost 6 bases and J lost 11 bases. The CDR3 sequence: CSVGDSLREQYF. In nucleotides, the CDR3 is TGCAGCGTCGGGGACAGCCTTAGAGAGCAGTACTTC.

The rearrangement joins TRBV20-1 to TRBJ1-4; 7 bases agree with TRBD1. J gave up 0 bases and V 5 bases, and 3 bases lay outside the gene matches. Germline values: CDR1 DFQATT, CDR2 SNEGSKA (reference sequence). The CDR3 is 14 amino acids. The CDR3 spells CSAPTGTTNEKLFF. CDR3 coding DNA: TGCAGTGCTCCGACAGGGACAACTAATGAAAAACTGTTTTTT.

The chain carries TRBV24-1 and TRBJ2-1; D gene ambiguous. The CDR3 runs to 13 residues. The V end lost 3 bases, the J end lost 2 bases, and 4 bases lay between the germline ends. Germline V gives CDR1 KGHDR, CDR2 SFDVKD. DNA of the CDR3: TGTGCCACCAGTGATCCGCCCTACAATGAGCAGTTCTTC. Residues: CATSDPPYNEQFF.

This chain links TRBV6-6 with TRBJ2-3; D remains ambiguous. The germline CDR1 and CDR2 sequences are MNHNY and SVGAGI (reference sequence). The CDR3 totals 14 residues. Between the trimmed V and J ends, which lost 5 bases and 5 bases, there was a span of 14 bases. The CDR3 DNA sequence: TGTGCCAGCAGTCCGGCCAATTCAGGAGATACGCAGTATTTT. Translating it yields CASSPANSGDTQYF.

This clonotype was seen only a few times. The rearrangement links TRBV6-5 to TRBJ2-5; 7 bases are shared with TRBD2. This CDR3 comprises 14 residues. In germline, CDR1 is MNHEY, CDR2 SVGAGI. V trimming: 2 bases; J trimming: 5 bases; junction bases outside the gene matches: 5. As DNA, the CDR3 is TGTGCCAGCAGTTACGTGTTGGGGGGGGAGACCCAGTACTTC. It is translated as CASSYVLGGETQYF.

The chain links TRBV12-3 or TRBV12-4 to TRBJ1-6; D is unresolved. Trimming removed 6 bases at V and 6 bases at J, with 12 bases between. The CDR3 spans 14 residues. CDR3 DNA: TGTGCCAGCAGGTTTGCCCGGGGTAATTCACCCCTCCACTTT. It specifies CASRFARGNSPLHF.

CDR3 in amino acids: CASNRALDRTDTQYF. The CDR3 DNA follows: TGTGCCAGCAACCGTGCGCTAGACAGGACAGATACGCAGTATTTT. The J gene is TRBJ2-3, the V gene TRBV7-9, with D maybe TRBD1 (6 bases). Germline V gene data show CDR1 as SEHNR and CDR2 as FQNEAQ (reference sequence). Deletions cut 7 bases from V and 3 bases from J, with 17 bases between. This CDR3 is built from 15 residues.

The sample holds a few counts of this clonotype. Here the CDR3 reads CANRQAGGSGANVLTF. The CDR3 nucleotides read TGTGCCAATAGACAGGCAGGTGGCTCTGGGGCCAACGTCCTGACTTTC. The chain links TRBV10-3 to TRBJ2-6; possibly TRBD1 for D (6 bases). There are 16 residues in the CDR3. V was shortened by 10 bases and J by 0 bases, with 16 bases between the two germline ends. Germline V gene sequence: CDR1 ENHRY, CDR2 SYGVKD.

This clonotype was seen a few times. V gene TRBV21-1 combines with J gene TRBJ2-6. TRBV21-1 is assigned pseudogene status. The CDR3 contains 13 residues. CDR3 region: CARGNSGANVLTF. CDR3 in DNA: TGTGCCCGGGGGAACTCTGGGGCCAACGTCCTGACTTTC.

The chain uses TRBV20-1 and TRBJ2-5; tentatively, D is TRBD2 (5 bases). This CDR3 region has 13 residues. Germline assignment: CDR1 DFQATT and CDR2 SNEGSKA (reference sequence). V was cut by 0 bases and J by 5 bases, with 10 bases left in between. The chain's CDR3 is CSARDIGVETQYF. In DNA, the CDR3 is TGCAGTGCTAGAGATATCGGGGTTGAGACCCAGTACTTC.

The J gene is TRBJ2-6, the V gene TRBV20-1, with 11 positions matching TRBD2. This CDR3 region has 16 residues. Germline-derived CDR1 and CDR2 are DFQATT and SNEGSKA (reference sequence). V gave up 2 bases and J gave up 1 base; unmatched junction bases: 1. The CDR3 DNA reads TGCAGTGCTAGACTAGCGGGGGGATCTGGGGCCAACGTCCTGACTTTC. Protein product: CSARLAGGSGANVLTF.

As to this clonotype: This sequence may be a read error, since a much larger clone differs from it by one base. The chain links TRBV7-3 to TRBJ1-1, with TRBD1 as a possible D gene (5 bases). The germline gives CDR1 SGHTA, CDR2 FQGTGA. The length of the CDR3 is 14 residues. Trimming cost V 5 bases and J 5 bases, with 15 bases left between them. The CDR3 loop reads CASSENRWGTEAFF. The CDR3 DNA reads TGTGCCAGCAGCGAAAACAGGTGGGGGACTGAAGCTTTCTTT.